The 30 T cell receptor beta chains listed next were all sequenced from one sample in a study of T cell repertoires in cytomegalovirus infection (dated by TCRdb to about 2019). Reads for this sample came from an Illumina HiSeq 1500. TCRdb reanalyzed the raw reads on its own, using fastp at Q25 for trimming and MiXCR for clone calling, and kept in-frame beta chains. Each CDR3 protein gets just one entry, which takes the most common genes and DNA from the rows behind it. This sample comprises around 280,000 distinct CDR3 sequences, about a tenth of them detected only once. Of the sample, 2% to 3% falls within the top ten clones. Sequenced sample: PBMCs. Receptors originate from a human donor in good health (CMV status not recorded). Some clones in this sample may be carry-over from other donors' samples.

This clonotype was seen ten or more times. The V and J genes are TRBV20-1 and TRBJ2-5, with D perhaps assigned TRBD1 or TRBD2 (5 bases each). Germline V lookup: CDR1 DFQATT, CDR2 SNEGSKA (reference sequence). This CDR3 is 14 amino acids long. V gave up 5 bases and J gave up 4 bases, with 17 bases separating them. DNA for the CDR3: TGCAGTGCTTACCCGTCGGGGACGAGAGAGACCCAGTACTTC. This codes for CSAYPSGTRETQYF.

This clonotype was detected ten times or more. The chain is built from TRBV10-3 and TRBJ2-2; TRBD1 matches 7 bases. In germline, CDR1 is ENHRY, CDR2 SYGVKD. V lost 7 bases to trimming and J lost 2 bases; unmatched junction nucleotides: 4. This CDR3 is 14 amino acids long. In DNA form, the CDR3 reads TGTGCCATCACGAACAGGGGAAACACCGGGGAGCTGTTTTTT. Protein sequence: CAITNRGNTGELFF.

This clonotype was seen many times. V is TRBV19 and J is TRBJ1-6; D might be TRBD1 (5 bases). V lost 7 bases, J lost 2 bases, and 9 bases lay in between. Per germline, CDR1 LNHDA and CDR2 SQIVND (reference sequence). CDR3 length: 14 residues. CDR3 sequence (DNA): TGTGCCAGTACCACGGACACCTATAATTCACCCCTCCACTTT. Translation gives CASTTDTYNSPLHF.

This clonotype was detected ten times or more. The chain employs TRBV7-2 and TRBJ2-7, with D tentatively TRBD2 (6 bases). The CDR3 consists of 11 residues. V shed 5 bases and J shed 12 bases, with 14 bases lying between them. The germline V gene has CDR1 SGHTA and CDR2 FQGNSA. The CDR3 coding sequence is TGTGCCAGCAGCCTACGCGGGACGCGGTACTTC. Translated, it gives CASSLRGTRYF.

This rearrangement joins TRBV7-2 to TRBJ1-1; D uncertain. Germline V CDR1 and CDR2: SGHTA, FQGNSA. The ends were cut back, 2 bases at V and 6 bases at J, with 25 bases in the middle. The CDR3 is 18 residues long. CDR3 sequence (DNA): TGTGCCAGCAGCTTAATGTCGGTGGCCATGGGGTTATTGGCTGAAGCTTTCTTT. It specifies CASSLMSVAMGLLAEAFF.

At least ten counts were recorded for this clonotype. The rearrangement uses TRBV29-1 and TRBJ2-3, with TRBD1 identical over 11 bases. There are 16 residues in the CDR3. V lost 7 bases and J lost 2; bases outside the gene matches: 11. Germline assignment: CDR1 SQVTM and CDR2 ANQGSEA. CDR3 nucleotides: TGCAGCGGATGGACAGGGGGCTGGGGGCACACAGATACGCAGTATTTT. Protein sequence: CSGWTGGWGHTDTQYF.

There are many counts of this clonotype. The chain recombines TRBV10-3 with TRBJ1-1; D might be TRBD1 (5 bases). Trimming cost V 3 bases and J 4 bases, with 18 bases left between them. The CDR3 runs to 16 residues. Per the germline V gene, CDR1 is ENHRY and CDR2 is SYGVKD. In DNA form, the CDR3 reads TGTGCCATCAGTGATTCAGGGACCTCAATCTCCACTGAAGCTTTCTTT. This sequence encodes CAISDSGTSISTEAFF.

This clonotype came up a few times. CDR3 sequence (DNA): TGCGCCAGCAGCCAATGGAAGAGTGTTAATTCACCCCTCCACTTT. This encodes CASSQWKSVNSPLHF. This chain joins TRBV4-3 and TRBJ1-6; D ambiguous. This CDR3 has 15 amino acids. Trimming cost V 2 bases and J 6 bases, with 11 bases left between them. The germline gives CDR1 LGHNA, CDR2 YSLEER.

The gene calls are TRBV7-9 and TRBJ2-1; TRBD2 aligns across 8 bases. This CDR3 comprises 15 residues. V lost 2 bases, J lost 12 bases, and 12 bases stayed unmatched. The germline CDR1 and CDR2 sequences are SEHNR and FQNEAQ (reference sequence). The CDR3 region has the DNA TGTGCCAGCAGCTTAACAAGCGGGGGACCCGTCGGGCAGTTCTTC. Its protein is CASSLTSGGPVGQFF.

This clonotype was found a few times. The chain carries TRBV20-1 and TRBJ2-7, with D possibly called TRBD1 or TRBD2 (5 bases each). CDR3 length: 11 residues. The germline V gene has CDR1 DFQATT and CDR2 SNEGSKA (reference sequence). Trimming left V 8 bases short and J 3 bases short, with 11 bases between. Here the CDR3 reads CSTVRGYEQYF. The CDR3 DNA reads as TGCAGTACCGTGAGGGGCTACGAGCAGTACTTC.

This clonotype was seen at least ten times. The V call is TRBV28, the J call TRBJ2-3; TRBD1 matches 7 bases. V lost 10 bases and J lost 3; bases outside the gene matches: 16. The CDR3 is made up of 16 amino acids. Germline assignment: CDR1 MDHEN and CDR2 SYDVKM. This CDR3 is CATHKQGIGRTDTQYF. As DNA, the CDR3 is TGTGCCACCCACAAACAGGGGATAGGAAGAACAGATACGCAGTATTTT.

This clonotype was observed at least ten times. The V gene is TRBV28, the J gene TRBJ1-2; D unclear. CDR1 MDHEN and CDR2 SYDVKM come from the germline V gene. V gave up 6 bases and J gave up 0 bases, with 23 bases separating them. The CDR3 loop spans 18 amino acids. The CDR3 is CASSNLNYWQPANYGYTF. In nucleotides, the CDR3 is TGTGCCAGCAGCAACCTCAATTATTGGCAGCCAGCTAACTATGGCTACACCTTC.

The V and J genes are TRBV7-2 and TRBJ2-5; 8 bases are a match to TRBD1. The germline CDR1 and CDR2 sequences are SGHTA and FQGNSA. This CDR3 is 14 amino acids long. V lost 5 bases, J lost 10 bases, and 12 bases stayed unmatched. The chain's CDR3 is CASSQATGAVVQYF. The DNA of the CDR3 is TGTGCCAGCAGCCAAGCGACAGGGGCGGTCGTCCAGTACTTC.

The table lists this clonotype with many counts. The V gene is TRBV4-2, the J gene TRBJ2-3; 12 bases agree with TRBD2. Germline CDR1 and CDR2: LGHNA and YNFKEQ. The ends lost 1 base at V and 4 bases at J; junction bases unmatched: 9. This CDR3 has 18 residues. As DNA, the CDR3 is TGTGCCAGCAGCCAAGGGACTAGCGGGGACTTAAAGTCAGATACGCAGTATTTT. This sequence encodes CASSQGTSGDLKSDTQYF.

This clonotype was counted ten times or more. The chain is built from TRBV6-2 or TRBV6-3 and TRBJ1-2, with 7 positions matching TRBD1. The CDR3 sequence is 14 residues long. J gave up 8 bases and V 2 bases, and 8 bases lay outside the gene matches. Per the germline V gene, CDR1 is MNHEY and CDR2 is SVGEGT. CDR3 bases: TGTGCCAGCAGTTACCTGGGACAGCGTGGCGGCTACACCTTC. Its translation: CASSYLGQRGGYTF.

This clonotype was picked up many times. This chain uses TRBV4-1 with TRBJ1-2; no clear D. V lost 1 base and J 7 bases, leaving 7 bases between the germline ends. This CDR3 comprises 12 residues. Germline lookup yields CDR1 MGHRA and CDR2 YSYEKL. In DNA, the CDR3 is TGCGCCAGCAGCCAAGTTCTTGGTGGCTACACCTTC. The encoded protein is CASSQVLGGYTF.

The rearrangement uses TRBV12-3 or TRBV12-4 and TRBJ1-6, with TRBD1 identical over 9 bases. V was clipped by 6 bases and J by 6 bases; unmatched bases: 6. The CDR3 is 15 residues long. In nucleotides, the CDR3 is TGTGCCAGCAGATTACAGGGGGCCCTTAATTCACCCCTCCACTTT. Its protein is CASRLQGALNSPLHF.

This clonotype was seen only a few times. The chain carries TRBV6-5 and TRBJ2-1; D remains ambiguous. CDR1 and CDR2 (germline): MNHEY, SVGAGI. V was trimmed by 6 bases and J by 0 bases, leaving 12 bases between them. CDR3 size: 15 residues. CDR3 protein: CASRRFRSSYNEQFF. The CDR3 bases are TGTGCCAGCAGGAGGTTCCGAAGCTCCTACAATGAGCAGTTCTTC.

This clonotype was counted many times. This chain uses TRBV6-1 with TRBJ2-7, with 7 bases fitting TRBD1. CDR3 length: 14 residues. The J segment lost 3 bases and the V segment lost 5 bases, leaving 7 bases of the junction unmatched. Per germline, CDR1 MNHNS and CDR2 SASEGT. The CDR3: CASSPDRDLYEQYF. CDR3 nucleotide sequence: TGTGCCAGCAGTCCTGACAGGGATCTCTACGAGCAGTACTTC.

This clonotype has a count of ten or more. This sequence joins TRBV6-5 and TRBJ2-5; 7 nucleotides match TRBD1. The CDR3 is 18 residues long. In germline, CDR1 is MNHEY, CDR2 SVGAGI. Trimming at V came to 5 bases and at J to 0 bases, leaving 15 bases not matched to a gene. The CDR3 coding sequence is TGTGCCAGCAGTCCTGGGACAGCAAGTGGGGAGTACCAAGAGACCCAGTACTTC. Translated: CASSPGTASGEYQETQYF.

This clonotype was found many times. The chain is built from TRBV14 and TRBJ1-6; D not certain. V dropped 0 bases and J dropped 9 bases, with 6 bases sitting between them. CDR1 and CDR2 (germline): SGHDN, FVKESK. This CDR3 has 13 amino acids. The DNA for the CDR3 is TGTGCCAGCAGCCAAGATCGGACTTCACCCCTCCACTTT. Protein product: CASSQDRTSPLHF.

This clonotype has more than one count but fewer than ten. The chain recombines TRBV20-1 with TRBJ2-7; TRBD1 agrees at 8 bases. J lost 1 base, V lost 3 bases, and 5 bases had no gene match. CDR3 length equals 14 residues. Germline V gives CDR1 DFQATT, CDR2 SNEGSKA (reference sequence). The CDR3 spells CSASRTGISYEQYF. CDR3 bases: TGCAGTGCTAGCCGGACAGGGATATCCTACGAGCAGTACTTC.

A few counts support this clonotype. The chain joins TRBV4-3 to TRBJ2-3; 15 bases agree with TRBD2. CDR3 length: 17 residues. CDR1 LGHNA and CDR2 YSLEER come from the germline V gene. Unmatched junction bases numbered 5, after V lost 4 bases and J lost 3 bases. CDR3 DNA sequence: TGCGCCAGCAGCCTTGGACTAGCGGGGGGGCTGACAGATACGCAGTATTTT. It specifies CASSLGLAGGLTDTQYF.

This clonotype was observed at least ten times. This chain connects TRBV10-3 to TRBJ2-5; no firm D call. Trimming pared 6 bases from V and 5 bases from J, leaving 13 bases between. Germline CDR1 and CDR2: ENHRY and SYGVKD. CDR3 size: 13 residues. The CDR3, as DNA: TGTGCCATCAGGGGCCTCCCGGCCGAGACCCAGTACTTC. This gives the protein CAIRGLPAETQYF.

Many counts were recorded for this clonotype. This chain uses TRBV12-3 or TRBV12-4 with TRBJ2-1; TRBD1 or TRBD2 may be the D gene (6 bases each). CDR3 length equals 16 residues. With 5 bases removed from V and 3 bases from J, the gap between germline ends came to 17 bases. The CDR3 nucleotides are TGTGCCAGCAGTCCCCTAGGGGGGCTTGACTACAATGAGCAGTTCTTC. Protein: CASSPLGGLDYNEQFF.

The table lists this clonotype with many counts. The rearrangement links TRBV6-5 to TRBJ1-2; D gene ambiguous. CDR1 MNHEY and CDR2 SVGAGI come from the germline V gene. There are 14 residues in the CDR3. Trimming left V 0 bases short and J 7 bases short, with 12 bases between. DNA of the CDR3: TGTGCCAGCAGTTACTCCCTTCAGGAGGGTGGCTACACCTTC. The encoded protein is CASSYSLQEGGYTF.

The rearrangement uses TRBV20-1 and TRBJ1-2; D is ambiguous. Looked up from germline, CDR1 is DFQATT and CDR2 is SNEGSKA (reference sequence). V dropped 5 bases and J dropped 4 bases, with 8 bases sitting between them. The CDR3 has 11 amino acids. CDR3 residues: CSAGPLYGYTF. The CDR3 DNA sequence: TGCAGTGCTGGGCCCCTCTATGGCTACACCTTC.

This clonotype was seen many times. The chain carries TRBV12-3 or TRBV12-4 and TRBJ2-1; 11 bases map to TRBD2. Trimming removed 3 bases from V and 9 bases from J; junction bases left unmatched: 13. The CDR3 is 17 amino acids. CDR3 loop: CASSLGLAGGLGGEQFF. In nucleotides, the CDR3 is TGTGCCAGCAGTTTGGGGCTAGCGGGGGGTCTCGGGGGTGAGCAGTTCTTC.

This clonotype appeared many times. In DNA, the CDR3 is TGTGCCAGCAGTTCGGCGGGGGCCTACGAGCAGTACTTC. Its translation is CASSSAGAYEQYF. The chain uses TRBV12-3 or TRBV12-4 and TRBJ2-7, with 7 bases matching TRBD2. V was pared by 4 bases and J by 2 bases, with 2 bases of the junction left unmatched. The CDR3 is 13 residues long.

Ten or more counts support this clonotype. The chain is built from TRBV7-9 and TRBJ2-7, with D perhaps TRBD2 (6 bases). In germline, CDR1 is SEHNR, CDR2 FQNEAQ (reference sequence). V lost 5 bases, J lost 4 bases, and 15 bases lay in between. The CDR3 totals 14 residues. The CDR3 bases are TGTGCCAGCAGCCAATCCGGGGGAACTTACGAGCAGTACGTC. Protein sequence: CASSQSGGTYEQYV.